This T cell receptor beta chain emerged from a study of PD-1 blockade in mismatch repair-deficient tumors. This clone occurred a few times. Produced via immunoSEQ multiplex PCR; TCRdb's table is partial and in-frame only. The sample consists of fewer than 20,000 clones, about 80% of them appearing once. Germline assignment: CDR1 MNHEY and CDR2 SVGAGI. With 5 bases clipped from V and 13 bases from J, the junction kept 7 bases outside the gene matches. The CDR3 sequence is 11 residues long. This sequence was found in an adult with mismatch repair-deficient cancer. The sequenced sample was PBMCs, obtained 4 weeks after starting pembrolizumab. The chain carries TRBV6-5 and TRBJ2-7; TRBD1 agrees at 8 bases. Here the CDR3 DNA reads TGTGCCAGCAGTCATGGACAGGGATTTTACTTC. Residues: CASSHGQGFYF.